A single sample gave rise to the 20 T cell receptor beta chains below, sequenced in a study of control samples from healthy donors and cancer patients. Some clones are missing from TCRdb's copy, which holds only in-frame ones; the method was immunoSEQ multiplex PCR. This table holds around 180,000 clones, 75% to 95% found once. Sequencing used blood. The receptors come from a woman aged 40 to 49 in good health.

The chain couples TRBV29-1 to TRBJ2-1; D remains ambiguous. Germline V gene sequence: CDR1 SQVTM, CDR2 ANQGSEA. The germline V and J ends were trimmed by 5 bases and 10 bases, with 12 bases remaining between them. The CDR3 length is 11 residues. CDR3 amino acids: CSVRSVWEQFF. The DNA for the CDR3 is TGCAGCGTTAGGAGCGTTTGGGAGCAGTTCTTC.

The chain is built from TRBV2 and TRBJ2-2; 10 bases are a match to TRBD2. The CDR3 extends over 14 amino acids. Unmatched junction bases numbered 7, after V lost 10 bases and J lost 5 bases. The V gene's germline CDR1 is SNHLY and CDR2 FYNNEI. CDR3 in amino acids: CAIMTSGSTGELFF. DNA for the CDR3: TGTGCCATCATGACTAGCGGGTCGACCGGGGAGCTGTTTTTT.

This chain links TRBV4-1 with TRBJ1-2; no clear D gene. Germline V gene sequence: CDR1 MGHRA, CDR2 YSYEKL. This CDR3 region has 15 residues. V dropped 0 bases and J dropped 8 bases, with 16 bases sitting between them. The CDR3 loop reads CASSQDQRGEAGYTF. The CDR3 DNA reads TGCGCCAGCAGCCAAGATCAACGGGGAGAGGCAGGCTACACCTTC.

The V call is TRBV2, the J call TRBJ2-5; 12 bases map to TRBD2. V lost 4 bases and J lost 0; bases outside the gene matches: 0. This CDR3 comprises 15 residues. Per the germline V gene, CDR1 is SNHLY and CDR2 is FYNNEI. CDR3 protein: CASSGTSGDQETQYF. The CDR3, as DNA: TGTGCCAGCAGTGGGACTAGCGGGGACCAAGAGACCCAGTACTTC.

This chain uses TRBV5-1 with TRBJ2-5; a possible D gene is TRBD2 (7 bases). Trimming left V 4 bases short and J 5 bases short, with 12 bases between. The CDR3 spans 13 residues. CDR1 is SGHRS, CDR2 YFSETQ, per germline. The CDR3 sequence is CASSGGALETQYF. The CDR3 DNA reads TGCGCCAGCAGCGGGGGGGCCCTGGAGACCCAGTACTTC.

The CDR3: CASSVVEGPNTEAFF. The CDR3 DNA reads as TGTGCCAGCAGCGTAGTTGAGGGGCCGAACACTGAAGCTTTCTTT. This chain joins TRBV9 and TRBJ1-1; TRBD1 is a possible D gene (5 bases). The CDR3 has 15 residues. With 0 bases removed from V and 1 base from J, the gap between germline ends came to 10 bases. Germline loops: CDR1 SGDLS, CDR2 YYNGEE.

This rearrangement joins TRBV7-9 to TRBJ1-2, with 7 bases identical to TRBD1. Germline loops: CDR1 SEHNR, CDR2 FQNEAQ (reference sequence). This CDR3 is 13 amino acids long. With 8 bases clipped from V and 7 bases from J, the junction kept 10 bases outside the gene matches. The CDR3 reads CASEGQAGGGYTF. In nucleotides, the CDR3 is TGTGCCAGCGAAGGACAGGCTGGAGGTGGCTACACCTTC.

The chain's CDR3 is CSVVSGQETQYF. The DNA for the CDR3 is TGCAGCGTTGTGTCAGGACAAGAGACCCAGTACTTC. The chain is built from TRBV29-1 and TRBJ2-5; D uncertain. CDR3 length: 12 amino acids. Germline CDR1 reads SQVTM; CDR2 reads ANQGSEA. V gave up 4 bases and J gave up 2 bases, with 8 bases separating them.

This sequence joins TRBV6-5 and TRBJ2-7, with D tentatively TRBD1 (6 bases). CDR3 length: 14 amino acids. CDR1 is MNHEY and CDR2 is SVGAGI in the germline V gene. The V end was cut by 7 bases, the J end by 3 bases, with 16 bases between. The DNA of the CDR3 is TGTGCCAGCAATCCACAGGGTTTTCTCTACGAGCAGTACTTC. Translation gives CASNPQGFLYEQYF.

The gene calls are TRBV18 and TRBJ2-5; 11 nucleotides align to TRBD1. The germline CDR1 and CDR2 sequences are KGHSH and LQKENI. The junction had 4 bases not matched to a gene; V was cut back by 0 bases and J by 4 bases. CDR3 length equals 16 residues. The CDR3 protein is CASSPPGTGGRETQYF. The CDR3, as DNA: TGTGCCAGCTCACCACCGGGGACAGGGGGTAGAGAGACCCAGTACTTC. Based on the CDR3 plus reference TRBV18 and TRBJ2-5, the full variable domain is NAGVMQNPRHLVRRRGQEARLRCSPMKGHSHVYWYRQLPEEGLKFMVYLQKENIIDESGMPKERFSAEFPKEGPSILRIQQVVRGDSAAYFCASSPPGTGGRETQYFGPGTRLLVL.

The DNA of the CDR3 is TGTGCCAGCAGCCCGGGTCGCACGGGGGAGCAGTACTTC. As protein: CASSPGRTGEQYF. The chain recombines TRBV3-1 (or the pseudogene TRBV3-2) with TRBJ2-7; D might be TRBD2 (5 bases). V lost 4 bases and J lost 7, with 14 bases in between. The CDR3 is 13 residues long. CDR1 and CDR2 from the germline V gene are LGHDT and YNNKEL (reference sequence).

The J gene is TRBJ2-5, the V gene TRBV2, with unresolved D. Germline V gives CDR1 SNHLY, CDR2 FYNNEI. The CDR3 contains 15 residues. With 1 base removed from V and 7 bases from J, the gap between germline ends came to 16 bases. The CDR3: CASSEGRTVWGTQYF. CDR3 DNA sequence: TGTGCCAGCAGTGAAGGACGGACGGTGTGGGGGACCCAGTACTTC.

CDR3 sequence: CASSQDLRGGYTF. The CDR3 DNA follows: TGTGCCAGCAGCCAAGATCTAAGGGGAGGCTACACCTTC. The chain combines TRBV14 with TRBJ1-2; perhaps TRBD1 as D (5 bases). V was cut by 0 bases and J by 8 bases, with 10 bases left in between. This CDR3 is built from 13 residues. The germline V gene has CDR1 SGHDN and CDR2 FVKESK.

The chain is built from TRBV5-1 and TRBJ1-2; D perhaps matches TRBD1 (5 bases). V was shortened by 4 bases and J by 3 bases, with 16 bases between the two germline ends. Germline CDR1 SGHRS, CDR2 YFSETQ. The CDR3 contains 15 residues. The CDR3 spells CASSPAGPGDYGYTF. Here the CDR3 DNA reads TGCGCCAGCAGCCCGGCGGGGCCGGGGGACTATGGCTACACCTTC.

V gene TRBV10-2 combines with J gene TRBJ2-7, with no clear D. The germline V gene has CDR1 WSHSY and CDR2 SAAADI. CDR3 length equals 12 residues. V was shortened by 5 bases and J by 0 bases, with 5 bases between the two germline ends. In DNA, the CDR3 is TGCGCCAGCAGTTTGGGCTCCTACGAGCAGTACTTC. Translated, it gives CASSLGSYEQYF.

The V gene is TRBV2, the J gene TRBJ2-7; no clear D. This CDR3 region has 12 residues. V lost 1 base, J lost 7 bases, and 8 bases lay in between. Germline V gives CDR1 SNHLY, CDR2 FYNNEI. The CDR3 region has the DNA TGTGCCAGCAGTGAAGGTATGCTAGAGCAGTACTTC. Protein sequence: CASSEGMLEQYF.

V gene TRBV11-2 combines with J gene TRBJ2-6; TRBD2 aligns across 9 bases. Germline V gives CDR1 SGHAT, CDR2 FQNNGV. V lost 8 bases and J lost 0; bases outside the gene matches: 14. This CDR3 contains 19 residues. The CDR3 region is CASPGPGLAENSGANVLTF. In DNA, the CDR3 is TGTGCCAGCCCCGGACCGGGACTAGCAGAAAACTCTGGGGCCAACGTCCTGACTTTC.

Here the CDR3 reads CASSEIIGGFPGEAFF. The CDR3 DNA sequence: TGTGCCAGCAGTGAAATTATCGGGGGGTTCCCCGGTGAAGCTTTCTTT. This sequence joins TRBV2 and TRBJ1-1, with D possibly matching TRBD1 (5 bases). Germline V gene sequence: CDR1 SNHLY, CDR2 FYNNEI. The CDR3 is made up of 16 amino acids. The V end was cut by 2 bases, the J end by 7 bases, with 20 bases between.

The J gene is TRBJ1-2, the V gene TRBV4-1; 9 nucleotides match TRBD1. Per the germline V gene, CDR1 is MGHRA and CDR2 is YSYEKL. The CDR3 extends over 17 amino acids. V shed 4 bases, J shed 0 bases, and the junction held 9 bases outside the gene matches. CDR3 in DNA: TGCGCCAGCAGCCTGTCCGAGGGACAGGGAACTAACTATGGCTACACCTTC. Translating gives CASSLSEGQGTNYGYTF.

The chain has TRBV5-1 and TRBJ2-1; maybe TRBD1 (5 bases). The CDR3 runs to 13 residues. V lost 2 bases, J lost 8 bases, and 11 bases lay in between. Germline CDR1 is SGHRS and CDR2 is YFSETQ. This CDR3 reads CASSFQGIDEQFF. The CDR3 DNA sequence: TGCGCCAGCAGCTTCCAGGGAATCGATGAGCAGTTCTTC.